This entry describes one T cell receptor beta chain. What it recognizes is unknown. This sample is drawn from a study of PD-1 blockade in classical Hodgkin lymphoma. Study-level points and caveats: Lower baseline TCR diversity was reported for newly diagnosed patients than for healthy donors.

Clones were read by immunoSEQ multiplex PCR, and TCRdb kept only the in-frame ones, dropping some. The repertoire includes over 60,000 clones, roughly 93% of them detected once, and roughly 2.7% sits in the top ten. Time point of the sample: newly diagnosed, previously untreated cHL patient sample. The germline V gene has CDR1 MDHEN and CDR2 SYDVKM. The CDR3 runs 15 residues. V lost 4 bases and J 10 bases, leaving 22 bases between the germline ends. The rearrangement joins TRBV28 to TRBJ1-1, with D maybe TRBD1 (6 bases). The sample comprised peripheral blood mononuclear cells (PBMCs). This receptor was taken from a human donor with classical Hodgkin lymphoma. The CDR3 is CASSSSFPGHPLAFF. DNA of the CDR3: TGTGCCAGCAGTTCGTCATTTCCGGGACATCCGTTAGCTTTCTTT.